These T cell receptor beta chains were read from a single sample in a study of T cell responses to AZD1222 COVID-19 vaccine. Using immunoSEQ multiplex PCR, the repertoire was profiled, and TCRdb retains in-frame clones only, with some absent. The sample has 170,000 or so clones, approximately 90% seen once. Here the sequenced sample was peripheral blood, taken on day 0 of AZD1222 vaccination. All receptors derive from an adult in good health. CDR3s include the opening cysteine and the closing phenylalanine or tryptophan. The D gene is left open where the match is weak. Not every row has a clone size; where given, it reads once, few, many or a size class.

j_call clone_size v_call d_call cdr3_nt cdr3_aa
TRBJ2-3 - TRBV9 TRBD2 TGTGCCAGCAGCGTAGATGTTAGCGGGGGGCGATACACAGATACGCAGTATTTT CASSVDVSGGRYTDTQYF
TRBJ1-1 - TRBV18 - TGTGCCAGCTCACAGCAAAACGTTGAAGCTTTCTTT CASSQQNVEAFF
TRBJ1-5 - TRBV24-1 - TGTGCCACCAGTAAGCGGGGCGATAGCAATCAGCCCCAGCATTTT CATSKRGDSNQPQHF
TRBJ1-2 - TRBV29-1 - TGCAGCGTTGAAGATGGGGGGTATGGCTACACCTTC CSVEDGGYGYTF
TRBJ1-3 - TRBV7-6 TRBD1 TGTGCCAGCAGCGGACGTTACAGGGGATCAGGAAACACCATATATTTT CASSGRYRGSGNTIYF
TRBJ1-2 - TRBV2 - TGTGCCAGCAGTACAGCTCCCCCATATGGCCACACCTTC CASSTAPPYGHTF
TRBJ1-2 - TRBV28 - TGTGCCAGCAGTTTAAGGCCGTCCTATGGCTACACCTTC CASSLRPSYGYTF
TRBJ1-6 - TRBV6-2/TRBV6-3 - TGTGCCAGCAGTTACTCGAAAGGGGGTGGTTCACCCCTCCACTTT CASSYSKGGGSPLHF
TRBJ1-2 - TRBV30 TRBD1 TGTGCCTCAAAACGGACAGGGGTTGGTGGCTACACCTTC CASKRTGVGGYTF
TRBJ1-4 - TRBV5-5 - TGTGCCAGCAGCTTGGAGCACAGCAATAATGAAAAACTGTTTTTT CASSLEHSNNEKLFF
TRBJ1-5 once TRBV24-1 TRBD1 TGTGCCACCAGTGAAAAAAGGACAGGGAGCGGCAATCAGCCCCAGCATTTT CATSEKRTGSGNQPQHF
TRBJ2-1 - TRBV11-2 - TGTGCCAGCAGCCTCGCTGGAGCCTACAATGAGCAGTTCTTC CASSLAGAYNEQFF
TRBJ1-5 - TRBV19 - TGTGCCAGTAGTATAGACGCCAGGGTGAGCAATCAGCCCCAGCATTTT CASSIDARVSNQPQHF
TRBJ2-1 - TRBV7-2 TRBD2 TGTGCCAGCAGCTTAGTGGCTAGCGGGGCCTACAATGAGCAGTTCTTC CASSLVASGAYNEQFF
TRBJ2-3 once TRBV4-2 TRBD1 TGTGCCAGCAGCCACCCGGGACAGAGCACAGATACGCAGTATTTT CASSHPGQSTDTQYF